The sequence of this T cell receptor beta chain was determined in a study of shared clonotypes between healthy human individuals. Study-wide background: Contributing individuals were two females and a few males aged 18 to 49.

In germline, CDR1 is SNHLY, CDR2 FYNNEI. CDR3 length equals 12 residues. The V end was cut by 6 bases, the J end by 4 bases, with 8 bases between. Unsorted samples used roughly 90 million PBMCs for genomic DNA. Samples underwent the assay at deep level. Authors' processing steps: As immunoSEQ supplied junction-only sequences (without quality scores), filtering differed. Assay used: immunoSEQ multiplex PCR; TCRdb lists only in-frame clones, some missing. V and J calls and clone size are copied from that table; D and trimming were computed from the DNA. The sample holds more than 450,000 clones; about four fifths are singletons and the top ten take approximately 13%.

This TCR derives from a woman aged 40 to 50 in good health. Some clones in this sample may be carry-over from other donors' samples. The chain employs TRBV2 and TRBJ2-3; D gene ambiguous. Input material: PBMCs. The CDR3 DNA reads TGTGCCAGCAGGTCCTCGGCAGATACGCAGTATTTT. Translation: CASRSSADTQYF. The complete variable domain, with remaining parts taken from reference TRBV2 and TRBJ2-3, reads EPEVTQTPSHQVTQMGQEVILRCVPISNHLYFYWYRQILGQKVEFLVSFYNNEISEKSEIFDDQFSVERPDGSNFTLKIRSTKLEDSAMYFCASRSSADTQYFGPGTRLTVL.